The present T cell receptor (beta chain) was sequenced within a study of T cells after yellow fever vaccination. About the study: Researchers used SMART-Seq v4 Ultra Low Input to prepare fractions that had low cell numbers.

Study-level findings and limits: Once the booster was given, most primary-vaccination clones reappeared, at about 97% for CD4 and 88% for CD8. It was a weaker secondary response, yet one that peaked faster, at day 5 versus 15.

Concerning this clonotype itself: Antigen: not known.

The TCR cDNA carried a universal primer site and UMIs from 5'RACE template switching. TCRdb called the 5' RACE reads again in MiXCR, with one record for every CDR3 protein. The table includes hundreds of thousands of distinct CDR3 sequences, roughly an eighth detected once. V lost 5 bases to trimming and J lost 3 bases; unmatched junction nucleotides: 7. The CDR3 runs to 16 residues. CDR1 is SEHNR, CDR2 FQNEAQ, per germline (reference sequence). This receptor was identified in a young man who received the YFV17D yellow fever vaccine. V gene TRBV7-9 combines with J gene TRBJ2-7; 13 bases are shared with TRBD2. Source: PBMCs, taken on the day of the yellow fever booster vaccination. DNA for the CDR3: TGTGCCAGCAGCCCCCAGGGACTAGCGGGGTACTACGAGCAGTACTTC. It yields the protein CASSPQGLAGYYEQYF.